This note documents a single T cell receptor beta chain sequence. This clone appeared a few times. The specificity of this receptor is unknown. Nothing much larger sits one base from this clone, and base qualities are not available. TCRbeta CDR3 regions were amplified from genomic DNA by means of the immunoSEQ Assay, a bias-controlled multiplex PCR. The authors' pipeline ran thus. Nucleated cell counts per sample were estimated from amplification of reference gene primers within the assay. To quantify the absolute abundance of each unique TCRbeta CDR3 rearrangement, sequence reads were collapsed and filtered. Productive Simpson clonality was computed per sample as the square root of Simpson's diversity index over productive rearrangements. The table was pulled from immuneACCESS by TCRdb, which kept in-frame rearrangements only. Such tables lose some clones; where checked, under half of the loss comes from unresolved V genes, and the rest has no known cause. V and J calls and clone size are as listed in that table; D and trimming were resolved from the DNA. The sample records hundreds of thousands of clones, around nine tenths of which are singletons. Around 13% of the sample is held by the ten biggest clonotypes.

This record belongs to a study of blood T cell repertoires in COVID-19 (dated by TCRdb to the early 2020s). About the investigation overall: Samples covering the acute and convalescent phases of COVID-19 were provided by collaborators in the United States, Italy and Spain. The prospective study material was composed of cDNA or gDNA derived from T cells, B-cell-depleted T cells, or PBMCs. Subjects who had been exposed to COVID-19, were actively infected with it, or had recovered from it provided the deeply sampled blood TCRbeta repertoires that made up the dataset. A freely available public database, intended as a resource for researchers studying the immune response to SARS-CoV-2, is where the repertoires were released. The samples were drawn from the first 160 participants of the ongoing ImmuneRACE study and from 950 to 1,500 subjects provided by 6 global collaborators. A de-identified subject ID, COVID-19 status, age in years and sex were almost always included in the sample metadata. Where available, HLA class I and class II types were taken from metadata supplied by the sample provider and were not determined by assay-based typing. The investigation overall reported the following: The amount of clinical and demographic metadata varied by source and participant and was provided uncurated.

The CDR3 contains 15 residues, cysteine and phenylalanine counted. CDR3 DNA is the only sequence kept; it has 45 bases, read in frame from the first base. The germline V gene gives CDR1 as SGHTA and CDR2 as FQGNSA. The junction shows trimming of 5 bases on V and 2 bases on J, and the gene matches do not reach 3 bases of it. The collaborating institutions used their own protocols to collect whole blood in K2EDTA tubes. Collaborator samples were shipped for TCRbeta analysis as frozen whole blood, isolated PBMCs, or DNA extracted from either sample type. The source of this sequence is a woman aged 60-75 years with acute or convalescent COVID-19. Sequenced: peripheral blood. The chain employs TRBV7-2 and TRBJ2-1, with TRBD2 identical over 10 junction bases. The DNA sequence follows: TGTGCCAGCAGCACAGCGGGAGGGCCCTACAATGAGCAGTTCTTC. This yields the protein CASSTAGGPYNEQFF. Where the CDR3 stops, the reference TRBV7-2 and TRBJ2-1 genes take over; the full variable domain is GAGVSQSPSNKVTEKGKDVELRCDPISGHTALYWYRQSLGQGLEFLIYFQGNSAPDKSGLPSDRFSAERTGGSVSTLTIQRTQQEDSAVYLCASSTAGGPYNEQFFGPGTRLTVL.